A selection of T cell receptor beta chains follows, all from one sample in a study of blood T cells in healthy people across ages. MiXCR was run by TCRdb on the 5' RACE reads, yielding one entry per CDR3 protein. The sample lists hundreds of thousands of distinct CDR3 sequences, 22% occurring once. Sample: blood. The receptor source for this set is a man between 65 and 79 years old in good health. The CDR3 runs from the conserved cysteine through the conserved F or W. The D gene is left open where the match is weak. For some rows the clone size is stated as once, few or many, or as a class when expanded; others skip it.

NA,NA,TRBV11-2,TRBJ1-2,CASSLGTYRILTGYTF,TGTGCCAGCAGCTTAGGAACTTACAGGATATTGACGGGCTACACCTTC
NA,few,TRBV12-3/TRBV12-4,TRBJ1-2,CASSLVVYPNYGYTF,TGTGCCAGCAGTTTAGTCGTTTACCCTAACTATGGCTACACCTTC
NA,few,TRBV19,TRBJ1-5,CASEWAGSSNQPQHF,TGTGCCTCAGAATGGGCGGGCAGTAGCAATCAGCCCCAGCATTTT
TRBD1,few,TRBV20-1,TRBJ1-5,CSARDRTGTGDGRRHNQPQHF,TGCAGTGCTAGAGATCGAACCGGGACAGGGGACGGGAGACGACACAATCAGCCCCAGCATTTT
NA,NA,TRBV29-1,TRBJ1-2,CSAHEGDYGYTF,TGCAGCGCCCATGAGGGGGACTATGGCTACACCTTC
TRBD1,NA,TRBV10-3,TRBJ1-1,CAIRDPGQANTEAFF,TGTGCCATCAGGGATCCGGGACAGGCGAACACTGAAGCTTTCTTT
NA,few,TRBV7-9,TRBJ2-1,CVSSLVRGSNEQFF,TGTGTCAGCAGCTTAGTCAGGGGATCCAATGAGCAGTTCTTC
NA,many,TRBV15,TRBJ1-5,CATSRARQVDSNQPQHF,TGTGCCACCAGCAGAGCCCGACAGGTAGATAGCAATCAGCCCCAGCATTTT
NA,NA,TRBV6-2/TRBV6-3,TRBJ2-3,CASGRLGLSTDTQYF,TGTGCCAGCGGCCGACTAGGCCTCAGCACAGATACGCAGTATTTT
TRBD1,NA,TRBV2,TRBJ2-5,CASSEPPGQKETQYF,TGTGCCAGCAGTGAACCTCCGGGACAGAAAGAGACCCAGTACTTC
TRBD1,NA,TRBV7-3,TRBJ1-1,CASSLGTGLNTEAFF,TGTGCCAGCAGCTTGGGGACAGGTTTGAACACTGAAGCTTTCTTT
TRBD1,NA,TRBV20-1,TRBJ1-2,CSVPGQANYGYTF,TGCAGTGTGCCGGGACAGGCTAACTATGGCTACACCTTC
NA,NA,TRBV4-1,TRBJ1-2,CASSQDELFNYGYTF,TGCGCCAGCAGCCAAGATGAGTTGTTTAACTATGGCTACACCTTC
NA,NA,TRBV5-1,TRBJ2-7,CASSTTGSRYEQYF,TGCGCCAGCAGCACCACAGGTAGTCGTTACGAGCAGTACTTC
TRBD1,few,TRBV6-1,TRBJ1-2,CASSRDRTLYGYTF,TGTGCCAGCAGCCGGGACAGGACTCTCTATGGCTACACCTTC
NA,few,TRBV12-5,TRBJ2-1,CASAREIEQFF,TGTGCTAGTGCCCGGGAGATTGAGCAGTTCTTC
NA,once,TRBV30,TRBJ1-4,CAWRPQTGKLFF,TGTGCCTGGAGGCCCCAGACAGGAAAACTGTTTTTT
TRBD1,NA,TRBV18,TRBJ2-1,CASSPGDRGFDGQFF,TGTGCCAGCTCACCAGGGGACAGGGGTTTCGATGGGCAGTTCTTC
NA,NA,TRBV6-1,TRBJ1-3,CASSATRSAGNTIYF,TGTGCCAGCAGCGCGACACGGAGCGCTGGAAACACCATATATTTT
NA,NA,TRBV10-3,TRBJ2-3,CAIGTSGDTDTQYF,TGTGCCATCGGAACGAGCGGAGACACAGATACGCAGTATTTT
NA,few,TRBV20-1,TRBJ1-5,CSANTGFSNQPQHF,TGCAGTGCAAACACAGGGTTTAGCAATCAGCCCCAGCATTTT
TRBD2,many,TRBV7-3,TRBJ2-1,CASSLTTSGSNPAQFF,TGTGCCAGCAGCTTAACGACCAGCGGGAGTAACCCGGCGCAGTTCTTC